This note documents a single T cell receptor beta chain sequence. Its antigen is still unknown. Qualities for individual bases were not recorded, and no much larger clone is one base off. The data stem from a study of control samples from healthy donors and cancer patients (dated by TCRdb to about 2020). The library was built by means of the immunoSEQ multiplex PCR assay. The source is immuneACCESS, and TCRdb retained only in-frame sequences with V and J called. Part of the clones is not carried over; for the studies checked, unresolved V genes explain less than half of this, and the remainder is unexplained. This sample is represented by 390,000 or so clones; 90% of them were singletons. Together, the top ten hold approximately 6.3% of the sample. CDR1 and CDR2, looked up from the germline V gene, are SQVTM and ANQGSEA. The CDR3 covers 15 residues, taking in both the cysteine and the phenylalanine. The sequence is cut down to CDR3 DNA, 45 bases in frame from base 1. V has 6 bases trimmed and J has 6 bases trimmed; junction bases matching no gene number 14.

The receptor chain draws on TRBV29-1 and TRBJ2-1; 7 bases in the junction line up with TRBD2. The material sequenced was PBMCs. The clonotype was recovered from a man between 35 and 55 years old with head and neck cancer. CDR3 protein: CSVIFPGLQINEQFF. The DNA is TGCAGCGTGATTTTCCCGGGACTACAGATCAATGAGCAGTTCTTC.